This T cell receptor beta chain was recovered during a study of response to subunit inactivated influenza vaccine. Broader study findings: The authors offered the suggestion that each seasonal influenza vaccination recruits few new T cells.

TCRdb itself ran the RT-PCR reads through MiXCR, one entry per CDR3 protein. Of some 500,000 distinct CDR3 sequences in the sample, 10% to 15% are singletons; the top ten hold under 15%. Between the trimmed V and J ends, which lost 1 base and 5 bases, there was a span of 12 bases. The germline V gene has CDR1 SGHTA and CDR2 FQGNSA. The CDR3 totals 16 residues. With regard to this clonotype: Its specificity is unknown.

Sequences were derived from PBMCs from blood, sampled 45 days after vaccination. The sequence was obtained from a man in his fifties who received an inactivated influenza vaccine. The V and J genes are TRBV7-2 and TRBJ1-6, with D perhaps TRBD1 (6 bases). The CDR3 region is CASSLVGGGNNSPLHF. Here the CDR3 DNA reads TGTGCCAGCAGCTTAGTCGGAGGGGGGAATAATTCACCCCTCCACTTT. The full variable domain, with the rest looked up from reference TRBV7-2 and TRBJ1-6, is GAGVSQSPSNKVTEKGKDVELRCDPISGHTALYWYRQSLGQGLEFLIYFQGNSAPDKSGLPSDRFSAERTGGSVSTLTIQRTQQEDSAVYLCASSLVGGGNNSPLHFGNGTRLTVT.